A selection of T cell receptor beta chains follows, all from one sample in a study of CXCR3-negative and CXCR3-positive naive CD8 T cells. From its re-call of the 5' RACE reads, TCRdb lists each CDR3 protein once, without DNA. The sample totals some 41,000 distinct CDR3 sequences. Material for sequencing was memory CD8+ T cells from blood. The receptor source for this set is a human donor in good health. Some clones in this sample may be carry-over from other donors' samples. Both conserved end residues are part of each CDR3. Each record gives: J gene, clone size, V gene, CDR3 protein. Only some rows state a clone size, as once, few, many or a class for expanded clones.

J gene: TRBJ2-2
clone size: -
V gene: TRBV27
CDR3 protein: CASSLMNTGELFF

J gene: TRBJ2-3
clone size: -
V gene: TRBV5-5
CDR3 protein: CASSLAWGATDTQYF

J gene: TRBJ2-7
clone size: -
V gene: TRBV4-1
CDR3 protein: CASSQDVGPAYEQYF

J gene: TRBJ1-2
clone size: -
V gene: TRBV14
CDR3 protein: CASSQGGFNYGYTF

J gene: TRBJ2-1
clone size: -
V gene: TRBV4-3
CDR3 protein: CASSHTGSGPPAYNEQFF

J gene: TRBJ2-7
clone size: -
V gene: TRBV6-5
CDR3 protein: CASSYVNRGYYEQYF

J gene: TRBJ2-2
clone size: -
V gene: TRBV7-8
CDR3 protein: CASSLVSGQVYTGELFF

J gene: TRBJ1-1
clone size: -
V gene: TRBV29-1
CDR3 protein: CSVLGTRYTEAFF

J gene: TRBJ2-5
clone size: -
V gene: TRBV13
CDR3 protein: CASSRVDQTQYF

J gene: TRBJ2-7
clone size: -
V gene: TRBV28
CDR3 protein: CASSPVGLQGYPYEPYF

J gene: TRBJ1-1
clone size: -
V gene: TRBV20-1
CDR3 protein: CSARVRGLETEAFF

J gene: TRBJ1-5
clone size: -
V gene: TRBV6-1
CDR3 protein: CASSEAENQPQHF

J gene: TRBJ2-7
clone size: -
V gene: TRBV20-1
CDR3 protein: CSAREPGQPFYEQYF

J gene: TRBJ2-2
clone size: -
V gene: TRBV6-4
CDR3 protein: CASSEGHSDTGELFF

J gene: TRBJ2-1
clone size: -
V gene: TRBV5-1
CDR3 protein: CASSQGPDYSNEQFF

J gene: TRBJ1-5
clone size: -
V gene: TRBV29-1
CDR3 protein: CSVDPGTGDQPQHF

J gene: TRBJ2-3
clone size: -
V gene: TRBV5-4
CDR3 protein: CASRAGGSEDTQYF

J gene: TRBJ1-6
clone size: -
V gene: TRBV12-3/TRBV12-4
CDR3 protein: CASSFERGNSPLHF

J gene: TRBJ2-7
clone size: -
V gene: TRBV29-1
CDR3 protein: CSAQGTGRPYEQYF

J gene: TRBJ1-1
clone size: -
V gene: TRBV7-9
CDR3 protein: CASSRSYGTEAFF

J gene: TRBJ2-5
clone size: -
V gene: TRBV9
CDR3 protein: CASSPWGGPQETQYF

J gene: TRBJ2-7
clone size: -
V gene: TRBV7-9
CDR3 protein: CASSPGGSYEQYF

J gene: TRBJ2-3
clone size: -
V gene: TRBV12-3/TRBV12-4
CDR3 protein: CASSIGLEGGLDTQYF

J gene: TRBJ1-5
clone size: -
V gene: TRBV10-2
CDR3 protein: CASSESDRPHQPQHF

J gene: TRBJ2-1
clone size: -
V gene: TRBV6-5
CDR3 protein: CASSSLDGVQFF

J gene: TRBJ2-1
clone size: -
V gene: TRBV7-3
CDR3 protein: CASRAGGTAPYNEQFF

J gene: TRBJ1-5
clone size: -
V gene: TRBV12-3/TRBV12-4
CDR3 protein: CASTSGTANQPQHF

J gene: TRBJ2-7
clone size: -
V gene: TRBV18
CDR3 protein: CASSPSRGLGEQYF

J gene: TRBJ1-1
clone size: medium-sized
V gene: TRBV20-1
CDR3 protein: CSATPAGSNTEAFF

J gene: TRBJ1-2
clone size: -
V gene: TRBV4-1
CDR3 protein: CASSQGDSSPVYGYTF

J gene: TRBJ2-2
clone size: -
V gene: TRBV7-2
CDR3 protein: CASSAGAGPGELFF

J gene: TRBJ1-1
clone size: -
V gene: TRBV11-2
CDR3 protein: CASSSNTEAFF

J gene: TRBJ2-3
clone size: medium-sized
V gene: TRBV12-3/TRBV12-4
CDR3 protein: CASSLSTFSTDTQYF

J gene: TRBJ2-7
clone size: -
V gene: TRBV29-1
CDR3 protein: CSAQDTTYEQYF

J gene: TRBJ1-2
clone size: -
V gene: TRBV29-1
CDR3 protein: CSVEDYRADYGYTF

J gene: TRBJ2-7
clone size: -
V gene: TRBV29-1
CDR3 protein: CSVGASSGSYEQYF

J gene: TRBJ2-7
clone size: -
V gene: TRBV20-1
CDR3 protein: CSARTLQGARNEQYF

J gene: TRBJ2-2
clone size: -
V gene: TRBV20-1
CDR3 protein: CSARDDIPGELFF

J gene: TRBJ1-5
clone size: -
V gene: TRBV10-1
CDR3 protein: CASSEAPNQPQHF

J gene: TRBJ2-1
clone size: -
V gene: TRBV10-3
CDR3 protein: CAISESLGIRQSNEQFF

J gene: TRBJ2-2
clone size: -
V gene: TRBV5-6
CDR3 protein: CASSLGVTQTGELFF

J gene: TRBJ2-1
clone size: -
V gene: TRBV18
CDR3 protein: CASSQGDESYNEQFF

J gene: TRBJ2-3
clone size: -
V gene: TRBV7-3
CDR3 protein: CASSLEPPDPDTQYF

J gene: TRBJ2-2
clone size: -
V gene: TRBV6-1
CDR3 protein: CASSEMDGDTGELFF

J gene: TRBJ2-3
clone size: -
V gene: TRBV20-1
CDR3 protein: CSARVAVWTDTQYF

J gene: TRBJ2-1
clone size: -
V gene: TRBV5-1
CDR3 protein: CASSLEGDEQFF

J gene: TRBJ2-2
clone size: -
V gene: TRBV27
CDR3 protein: CASNSGLTGELFF

J gene: TRBJ2-7
clone size: -
V gene: TRBV3-1
CDR3 protein: CASSPDRLNYEQYF

J gene: TRBJ2-3
clone size: -
V gene: TRBV18
CDR3 protein: CASSPEADTQYF

J gene: TRBJ1-2
clone size: -
V gene: TRBV29-1
CDR3 protein: CSVVLANHNYGYTF

J gene: TRBJ2-3
clone size: -
V gene: TRBV7-3
CDR3 protein: CASSAGRGSGTDTQYF

J gene: TRBJ2-3
clone size: -
V gene: TRBV13
CDR3 protein: CASSFLTSVADTQYF

J gene: TRBJ2-7
clone size: -
V gene: TRBV7-3
CDR3 protein: CASSLGAGAYEQYF

J gene: TRBJ2-3
clone size: -
V gene: TRBV29-1
CDR3 protein: CSVSPWDPITDTQYF

J gene: TRBJ1-1
clone size: -
V gene: TRBV4-3
CDR3 protein: CASSQESYTEAFF